These 18 T cell receptor beta chains were sequenced from one sample in a study of shared clonotypes between healthy human individuals. TCRdb's table, derived via immunoSEQ multiplex PCR, lists solely in-frame clones and lacks some. The sample has hundreds of thousands of clones, 70% to 80% seen once. The sequenced sample consisted of PBMCs. These receptors all come from a woman aged 40 to 50 in good health. Some clones in this sample may be carry-over from other donors' samples.

The V call is TRBV7-2, the J call TRBJ2-5, with TRBD2 as a possible D gene (7 bases). The CDR3 totals 17 residues. CDR1 and CDR2 (germline): SGHTA, FQGNSA. V lost 1 base to trimming and J lost 2 bases, with 17 bases between them. This chain's CDR3 is CASSLGGGGHLQETQYF. DNA for the CDR3: TGTGCCAGCAGCTTAGGTGGCGGGGGACATTTGCAAGAGACCCAGTACTTC.

This clone has only one observation. A much larger clone sits a single nucleotide away, making a read error possible. The same CDR3 is also encoded by other DNA sequences in this sample. CDR3 region: CAWSEGSGANVLTF. The CDR3 DNA reads TGTGCCTGGAGTGAGGGCTCTGGGGCCAACGTCCTTACTTTC. The genes are TRBV30 and TRBJ2-6; D is possibly TRBD1 (5 bases). Germline lookup yields CDR1 GTSNPN and CDR2 SVGIG (reference sequence). CDR3 length: 14 residues.

J is TRBJ2-7 and V is TRBV18, with D unclear. CDR3 length equals 12 residues. Looked up from germline, CDR1 is KGHSH and CDR2 is LQKENI. Deletions cut 5 bases from V and 0 bases from J, with 5 bases between. DNA of the CDR3: TGTGCCAGCTCATCCTCCTCCTACGAGCAGTACTTC. Its protein product is CASSSSSYEQYF.

This chain joins TRBV25-1 and TRBJ2-5, with unresolved D. Germline lookup yields CDR1 MGHDK and CDR2 SYGVNS. There are 11 residues in the CDR3. V was trimmed by 6 bases and J by 0 bases, leaving 2 bases between them. The CDR3 here is CASRYQETQYF. CDR3 bases: TGTGCCAGCAGGTACCAAGAGACCCAGTACTTC.

The chain couples TRBV27 to TRBJ2-4, with 11 bases matching TRBD1. V gave up 4 bases and J gave up 8 bases; unmatched junction bases: 4. CDR1 and CDR2 (germline): MNHEY, SMNVEV (reference sequence). The CDR3 contains 14 residues. The CDR3 reads CASSSPGQGDIQYF. DNA for the CDR3: TGTGCCAGCAGTTCACCGGGACAGGGGGACATTCAGTACTTC.

The chain employs TRBV7-8 and TRBJ2-7; a possible D gene is TRBD2 (6 bases). Trimming cost V 1 base and J 3 bases, with 25 bases left between them. CDR1 is SGHVS, CDR2 FQNEAQ, per germline. The CDR3 extends over 19 amino acids. CDR3 bases: TGTGCCAGCAGCTTAGAGAGCGGATCCACCTGGACGGGGGTCTACGAGCAGTACTTC. It is translated as CASSLESGSTWTGVYEQYF.

The J gene is TRBJ2-1, the V gene TRBV9; D is possibly TRBD1 or TRBD2 (6 bases each). CDR1 and CDR2 from the germline V gene are SGDLS and YYNGEE. Deletions cut 7 bases from V and 0 bases from J, with 11 bases between. CDR3 length: 14 residues. CDR3 sequence reads: CASAGTSSYNEQFF. DNA for the CDR3: TGTGCCAGCGCGGGGACATCCTCCTACAATGAGCAGTTCTTC.

The chain joins TRBV29-1 to TRBJ2-1; D possibly corresponds to TRBD2 (6 bases). Deletions cut 5 bases from V and 0 bases from J, with 8 bases between. This CDR3 has 13 residues. CDR1 is SQVTM, CDR2 ANQGSEA, per germline. CDR3 in amino acids: CSVFGGSYNEQFF. Here the CDR3 DNA reads TGCAGCGTTTTCGGGGGCTCCTACAATGAGCAGTTCTTC.

The V and J genes are TRBV9 and TRBJ2-1, with D unresolved. The V end lost 0 bases, the J end lost 1 base, and 11 bases lay between the germline ends. Germline V gene data show CDR1 as SGDLS and CDR2 as YYNGEE. This CDR3 comprises 16 residues. The CDR3 is CASSVDLLLSYNEQFF. As DNA, the CDR3 is TGTGCCAGCAGCGTAGATCTGCTTCTTTCCTACAATGAGCAGTTCTTC.

This chain joins TRBV19 and TRBJ1-5; tentative D call: TRBD1 (5 bases). The CDR3 covers 14 residues. The V gene's germline CDR1 is LNHDA and CDR2 SQIVND (reference sequence). Deletions cut 1 base from V and 9 bases from J, with 13 bases between. The CDR3 DNA sequence: TGTGCCAGTAGTATAGGGGGCAGGGAAAGGCCCCAGCATTTT. It codes for CASSIGGRERPQHF.

Remarks on this clone: A much larger clone sits a single nucleotide away, making a read error possible. The chain couples TRBV9 to TRBJ2-3; D call uncertain. CDR1 SGDLS and CDR2 YYNGEE come from the germline V gene. This CDR3 has 14 residues. Between the trimmed V and J ends, which lost 0 bases and 8 bases, there was a span of 13 bases. For the CDR3, the DNA is TGTGCCAGCAGCGTAGTGTCAGACGCAGGTACGCAGTATTTT. Protein: CASSVVSDAGTQYF.

In this sample, this clone turned up once. This chain links TRBV6-1 with TRBJ2-2; D uncertain. Germline CDR1 and CDR2: MNHNS and SASEGT. The CDR3 covers 14 residues. Trimming cost V 5 bases and J 4 bases, with 11 bases left between them. The CDR3: CASSFSMVTGELFF. CDR3 sequence (DNA): TGTGCCAGCAGTTTCTCTATGGTCACCGGGGAGCTGTTTTTT.

The J gene is TRBJ2-1, the V gene TRBV14, with D maybe TRBD2 (6 bases). V lost 0 bases to trimming and J lost 12 bases, with 18 bases between them. Germline CDR1 reads SGHDN; CDR2 reads FVKESK. The CDR3 covers 15 residues. The CDR3 nucleotides read TGTGCCAGCAGCCAAGACGATCTGCGGGGCAGATCGCAGTTCTTC. It codes for CASSQDDLRGRSQFF.

The chain employs TRBV7-2 and TRBJ2-1; 15 bases agree with TRBD2. The V gene's germline CDR1 is SGHTA and CDR2 FQGNSA. V lost 0 bases to trimming and J lost 3 bases; unmatched junction nucleotides: 3. This CDR3 has 18 amino acids. CDR3 bases: TGTGCCAGCAGCTTAGCAATGGGACTAGCGGGAGGCTACAATGAGCAGTTCTTC. This sequence encodes CASSLAMGLAGGYNEQFF.

The V call is TRBV9, the J call TRBJ2-7, with D maybe TRBD1 (5 bases). V was cut by 0 bases and J by 0 bases, with 10 bases left in between. Germline CDR1 is SGDLS and CDR2 is YYNGEE. This CDR3 spans 15 amino acids. In nucleotides, the CDR3 is TGTGCCAGCAGCGTAGTCGCCGACAGCTCCTACGAGCAGTACTTC. Translated: CASSVVADSSYEQYF.

This chain uses TRBV4-3 with TRBJ2-7; D is undetermined. The germline gives CDR1 LGHNA, CDR2 YSLEER. This CDR3 region has 17 residues. The V gene lost 0 bases and the J gene lost 3 bases, with 18 bases spanning the gap. CDR3 protein: CASSQELDRGFNYEQYF. The CDR3, as DNA: TGCGCCAGCAGCCAAGAGCTGGATCGAGGCTTTAACTACGAGCAGTACTTC.

The CDR3 DNA reads as TGCAGCGTGCCGGGACAGAAGAACACTGAAGCTTTCTTT. It codes for CSVPGQKNTEAFF. V gene TRBV29-1 combines with J gene TRBJ1-1, with 7 bases identical to TRBD1. This CDR3 spans 13 amino acids. The V gene end was trimmed by 6 bases and the J gene end by 1 base; junction bases not matched to a gene: 5. The germline V gene encodes CDR1 SQVTM and CDR2 ANQGSEA.

This clone was observed once. V usage is TRBV11-2 and J usage is TRBJ2-5; D remains ambiguous. CDR3 length: 14 amino acids. Trimming removed 2 bases at V and 2 bases at J, with 9 bases between. Germline loops: CDR1 SGHAT, CDR2 FQNNGV. The DNA of the CDR3 is TGTGCCAGCAGCTTATTGAGCCGACAAGAGACCCAGTACTTC. Its protein is CASSLLSRQETQYF.